The sequence of this T cell receptor (beta chain) was determined in a study of tumor-infiltrating lymphocytes in primary liver carcinoma (dated by TCRdb to 2016 to 2017). Study-wide context: Of the five patients, three men and two women aged 30 to 69 years, four had hepatocellular carcinoma and one had combined HCC and intrahepatic cholangiocarcinoma. TCRbeta repertoire sequencing, expression microarrays and whole-exome sequencing were combined in the study across five regions of each liver tumor, with adjacent normal tissue and blood also included. Repertoires from technical replicates were highly reproducible, with mean shared-clone rates about 0.9 and correlation coefficients above 0.98. Each sample produced about 3.5 to 7.5 million productive TCRbeta reads, and read depth showed no significant difference between tissue types. The five patients had tumors of stage T1-T3 N0M0, with maximum diameters ranging from roughly 4 to 11 cm. To link TCRbeta repertoire diversity with the local molecular phenotype, the roughly 25 tumor region samples were profiled using Agilent mRNA microarrays. TCRbeta repertoire sequencing covered about 35 specimens from 5 patients: 25 tumor regions, 5 adjacent noncancerous liver tissues and 5 peripheral blood samples.

Total RNA and DNA were co-extracted without cell sorting from approximately 20-30 mg of bulk tissue using the AllPrep DNA/RNA mini kit. Surgical resection was performed in China between 2015 and early 2016 on a few patients with histopathologically diagnosed primary liver carcinoma. Patients had chronic HBV infection and were treatment-naive at sampling. Five spatially separated regions were sampled per tumor: superior, inferior, left-lateral and right-lateral poles, plus the tumor centre. According to histology, viable tumor cells made up more than 85% of every tumor sample. Fresh tumor and adjacent tissue pieces were bisected; one half was stored in RNAlater at -80°C, the other sent for histology. Including the terminal cysteine and phenylalanine, the CDR3 comprises 13 residues. Of all the DNA, just the CDR3 is kept, 39 bases in frame from base 1. The germline V gene yields MNHEY for CDR1 and SVGEGT for CDR2.

Study-wide conclusions, independent of this receptor: Only about 7-24% of top clones were present in all five regions of a tumor, suggesting spatial heterogeneity of tumor-infiltrating T cells. Since the samples were bulk and unsorted, there was no way to compare CD4+ and CD8+ T cell repertoires. Pairs of tumor regions showed greater repertoire overlap (mean about 36%) than tumor-adjacent pairs (approximately 17%) or tumor-blood pairs (roughly 15%), which is consistent with antigen-driven expansion. Compared with blood, tumors had a significantly larger share of the repertoire taken up by the top 250 clones (p = 0.039). Only the TCR beta chain was sequenced, so true repertoire diversity is likely underestimated because unpaired alpha chains were not captured. Only a few patients were included in the study, and the authors note that the findings should be validated in a larger study.

Starting from 500 to 650 ng total RNA, TCRbeta-specific cDNA was produced by reverse transcription with a constant-region primer and ProtoScript II reverse transcriptase. TCRbeta libraries were built with three nested multiplex PCR rounds, a slightly modified ARM-PCR procedure. Each of the first two PCR rounds ran for approximately 11 cycles using multiplex TRBV1-TRBV30 forward primers together with a Cbeta reverse primer. Sample barcodes and Illumina adapters were added in a final 25-cycle PCR with Deep VentR polymerase. Before sequencing, amplicons of 200-500 bp were purified from gel using a QIAquick gel extraction kit. TCRbeta amplicons were sequenced on an Illumina HiSeq 2500 with 250-bp paired-end reads. The authors processed their data as follows. Reads were quality-trimmed with Trimmomatic v0.33, and paired reads were merged with FLASH v1.2.11 to recover full CDR3 sequences. V, D and J germline segments were assigned to the rearranged TCRbeta sequences using MiGEC v1.2.1b. VDJtools v1.0.0 computed clonotype statistics and Shannon-Wiener diversity indices. Except for diversity analysis, only the 250 most abundant clonotypes of each sample were used in subsequent analyses to reduce sampling bias. The public sequencing data were trimmed at Q25 with fastp and processed into clonotypes with MiXCR by TCRdb, which kept only in-frame beta chains. Rows with a matching CDR3 protein are joined into one entry that keeps the most common DNA and genes. These V and J calls derive from TCRdb rather than the authors' analysis. The sample yields tens of thousands of distinct CDR3 sequences; about 71% were counted once. Jointly, the top ten make up roughly 40% of the sample.

Concerning this clonotype itself: Which antigen it targets is not known. At one of its ends the junction is not consistent with the germline gene, which may arise from a read error.

The chain is made from TRBV6-2 or TRBV6-3 and TRBJ2-7; no D gene call is confident. The sequence was obtained from a man in his forties with primary liver carcinoma and hepatitis B virus infection. Input material: liver tumor tissue from sampling region 4. The cell subset or site label of this sample denotes: tumor region T4, right-lateral pole. The CDR3 loop reads CAGSYEVPYEHYF. Read as DNA, the sequence is TGTGCCGGCAGTTACGAGGTACCCTACGAGCACTACTTC.